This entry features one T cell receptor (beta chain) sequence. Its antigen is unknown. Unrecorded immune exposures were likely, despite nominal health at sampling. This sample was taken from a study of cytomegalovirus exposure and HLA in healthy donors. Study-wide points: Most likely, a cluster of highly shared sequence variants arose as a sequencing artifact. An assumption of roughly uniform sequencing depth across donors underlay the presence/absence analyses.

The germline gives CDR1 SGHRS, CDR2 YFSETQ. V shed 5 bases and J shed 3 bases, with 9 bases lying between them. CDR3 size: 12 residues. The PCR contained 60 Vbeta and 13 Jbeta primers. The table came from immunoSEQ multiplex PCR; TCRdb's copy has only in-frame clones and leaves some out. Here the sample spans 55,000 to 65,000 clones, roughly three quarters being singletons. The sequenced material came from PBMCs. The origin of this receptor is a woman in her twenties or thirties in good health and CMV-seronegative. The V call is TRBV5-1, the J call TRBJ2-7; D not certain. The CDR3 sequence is CASRSSGYEQYF. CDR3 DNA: TGCGCCAGCAGGTCCTCGGGCTACGAGCAGTACTTC.